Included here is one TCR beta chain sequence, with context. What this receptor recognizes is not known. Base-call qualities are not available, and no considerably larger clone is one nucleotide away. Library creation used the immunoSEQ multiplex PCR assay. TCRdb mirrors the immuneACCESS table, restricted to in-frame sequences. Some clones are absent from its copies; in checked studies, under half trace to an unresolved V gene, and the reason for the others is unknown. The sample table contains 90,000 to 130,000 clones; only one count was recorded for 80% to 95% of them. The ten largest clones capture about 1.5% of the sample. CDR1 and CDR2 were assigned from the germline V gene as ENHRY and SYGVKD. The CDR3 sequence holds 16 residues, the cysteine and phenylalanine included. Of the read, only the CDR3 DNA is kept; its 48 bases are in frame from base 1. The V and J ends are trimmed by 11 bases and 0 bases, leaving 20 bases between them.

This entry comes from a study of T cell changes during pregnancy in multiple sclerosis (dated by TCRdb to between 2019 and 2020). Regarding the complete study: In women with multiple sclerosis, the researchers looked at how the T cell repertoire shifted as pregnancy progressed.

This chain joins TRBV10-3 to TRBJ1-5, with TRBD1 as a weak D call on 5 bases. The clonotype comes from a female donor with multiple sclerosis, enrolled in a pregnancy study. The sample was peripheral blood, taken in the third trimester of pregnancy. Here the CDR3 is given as CAAGRGRQGSNQPQHF. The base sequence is TGTGCCGCGGGCCGGGGGAGGCAGGGTAGCAATCAGCCCCAGCATTTT.